Listed here are 22 T cell receptor beta chains from one sample, sequenced in a study of shared clonotypes between healthy human individuals. Sequenced by immunoSEQ multiplex PCR; TCRdb stores in-frame clones only, minus some. The table has around 530,000 clones, roughly four fifths seen once. The specimen sequenced was PBMCs. These receptors originate from a woman between 40 and 50 years old in good health. Some clones in this sample may be carry-over from other donors' samples.

The chain joins TRBV28 to TRBJ2-5; D is ambiguous. With 5 bases removed from V and 2 bases from J, the gap between germline ends came to 15 bases. This CDR3 is built from 15 residues. Germline assignment: CDR1 MDHEN and CDR2 SYDVKM. The CDR3 DNA sequence: TGTGCCAGCAGTCGTTATTTCCGAGAACAAGAGACCCAGTACTTC. Its translation: CASSRYFREQETQYF.

The rearrangement links TRBV10-1 to TRBJ2-7; 8 bases are a match to TRBD2. This CDR3 region has 14 residues. The germline V gene encodes CDR1 WNHNN and CDR2 SYGVQD (reference sequence). The V and J ends lost 6 bases and 2 bases, in that order; junction bases with no gene match: 6. The CDR3 DNA sequence: TGCGCCAGCAGCCACGGACTAGCTACCTACGAGCAGTACTTC. Protein sequence: CASSHGLATYEQYF.

The rearrangement joins TRBV5-1 to TRBJ2-1; perhaps TRBD2 as D (6 bases). Trimming took off 4 bases at V and 7 bases at J, with 12 bases between the two ends. Germline V gene lookup returns CDR1 SGHRS and CDR2 YFSETQ. The CDR3 sequence is 13 residues long. The DNA for the CDR3 is TGCGCCAGCAGCCCAAGTGGACTAAATGAGCAGTTCTTC. This gives the protein CASSPSGLNEQFF. The full variable domain, with the rest looked up from reference TRBV5-1 and TRBJ2-1, is KAGVTQTPRYLIKTRGQQVTLSCSPISGHRSVSWYQQTPGQGLQFLFEYFSETQRNKGNFPGRFSGRQFSNSRSEMNVSTLELGDSALYLCASSPSGLNEQFFGPGTRLTVL.

This clone has at least ten counts. The rearrangement joins TRBV30 to TRBJ1-5; TRBD1 aligns across 9 bases. The CDR3 loop spans 18 amino acids. Germline assignment: CDR1 GTSNPN and CDR2 SVGIG (reference sequence). J gave up 0 bases and V 1 base, and 10 bases lay outside the gene matches. The CDR3 DNA reads as TGTGCCTGGAGTGCCGGGCGGACAGGGGCTTATAGCAATCAGCCCCAGCATTTT. Translated, it gives CAWSAGRTGAYSNQPQHF.

Comment on this clone: Other DNA variants within this sample encode the same CDR3. The chain carries TRBV5-1 and TRBJ2-5; 10 bases fit TRBD2. This CDR3 spans 14 amino acids. In germline, CDR1 is SGHRS, CDR2 YFSETQ. The J segment lost 5 bases and the V segment lost 2 bases, leaving 3 bases of the junction unmatched. This chain's CDR3 is CASSLAGGEETQYF. In DNA, the CDR3 is TGCGCCAGCAGCTTAGCGGGAGGGGAGGAGACCCAGTACTTC.

The chain employs TRBV2 and TRBJ2-3; D not resolved. With 6 bases removed from V and 1 base from J, the gap between germline ends came to 14 bases. Per germline, CDR1 SNHLY and CDR2 FYNNEI. The CDR3 length is 15 residues. Here the CDR3 DNA reads TGTGCCAGCAGCTCCGAGGCCCCTGGCACAGATACGCAGTATTTT. Translating it yields CASSSEAPGTDTQYF.

This clone has ten or more counts. V and J are TRBV19 and TRBJ1-2, with 8 bases lining up with TRBD1. The CDR3 spans 16 residues. Trimming cost V 5 bases and J 5 bases; bases outside gene matches: 13. Germline V gene lookup returns CDR1 LNHDA and CDR2 SQIVND (reference sequence). The CDR3 reads CASSFKPRTGIYGYTF. The CDR3 DNA follows: TGTGCCAGTAGTTTCAAACCGCGGACAGGGATATATGGCTACACCTTC. Using reference TRBV19 and TRBJ1-2 for the parts outside the CDR3, the full variable domain is DGGITQSPKYLFRKEGQNVTLSCEQNLNHDAMYWYRQDPGQGLRLIYYSQIVNDFQKGDIAEGYSVSREKKESFPLTVTSAQKNPTAFYLCASSFKPRTGIYGYTFGSGTRLTVV.

The chain couples TRBV2 to TRBJ1-4; D is ambiguous. With 2 bases removed from V and 13 bases from J, the gap between germline ends came to 14 bases. Per the germline V gene, CDR1 is SNHLY and CDR2 is FYNNEI. This CDR3 has 13 residues. The CDR3 loop is CASSESGRSVLFF. CDR3 coding DNA: TGTGCCAGCAGTGAAAGCGGCAGGAGTGTACTGTTTTTT.

This chain connects TRBV7-2 to TRBJ2-7; D gene ambiguous. The V end was cut by 0 bases, the J end by 6 bases, with 9 bases between. CDR1 and CDR2 from the germline V gene are SGHTA and FQGNSA. This CDR3 has 13 residues. The CDR3 region has the DNA TGTGCCAGCAGCTTAGCCCTCGATAGCGAGCAGTACTTC. Translating it yields CASSLALDSEQYF.

This clone was seen just once. The rearrangement links TRBV19 to TRBJ1-1; 7 bases agree with TRBD1. J lost 7 bases, V lost 6 bases, and 11 bases had no gene match. Germline loops: CDR1 LNHDA, CDR2 SQIVND (reference sequence). This CDR3 contains 14 residues. CDR3 loop: CASRADRAPDEAFF. CDR3 coding DNA: TGTGCCAGTAGAGCCGACAGGGCACCCGATGAAGCTTTCTTT.

The chain couples TRBV28 to TRBJ2-7, with D perhaps assigned TRBD1 or TRBD2 (5 bases each). Deletions cut 10 bases from V and 3 bases from J, with 19 bases between. This CDR3 comprises 14 residues. CDR1 and CDR2 (germline): MDHEN, SYDVKM. The CDR3 nucleotides are TGTGCCATTAGGAGGCCTTTAGGGGTCTACGAGCAGTACTTC. Encoded protein: CAIRRPLGVYEQYF.

V gene TRBV5-1 combines with J gene TRBJ2-5; 7 bases line up with TRBD2. J gave up 0 bases and V 0 bases, and 8 bases lay outside the gene matches. CDR3 length: 17 residues. Germline V gene lookup returns CDR1 SGHRS and CDR2 YFSETQ. This CDR3 reads CASSLGSGGAYQETQYF. CDR3 bases: TGCGCCAGCAGCTTGGGGTCGGGAGGAGCCTACCAAGAGACCCAGTACTTC.

The CDR3 reads CASNQIAMNTGELFF. Written as DNA, the CDR3 is TGTGCCAGCAACCAGATTGCGATGAACACCGGGGAGCTGTTTTTT. V is TRBV2 and J is TRBJ2-2, with D unresolved. Germline CDR1 is SNHLY and CDR2 is FYNNEI. CDR3 length: 15 residues. V lost 7 bases and J lost 1, with 13 bases in between.

The chain couples TRBV27 to TRBJ2-1; a weak D match, TRBD1 (6 bases). With 6 bases removed from V and 3 bases from J, the gap between germline ends came to 12 bases. Germline V gene lookup returns CDR1 MNHEY and CDR2 SMNVEV (reference sequence). The CDR3 runs to 14 residues. The CDR3 DNA is TGTGCCAGCAGCCAAGACAGGAGCTACAATGAGCAGTTCTTC. Its protein product is CASSQDRSYNEQFF.

This clone was counted many times. Other DNA sequences from this sample encode an identical CDR3 as well. The chain links TRBV2 to TRBJ1-1, with D uncertain. Germline assignment: CDR1 SNHLY and CDR2 FYNNEI. The CDR3 loop spans 14 amino acids. The ends were cut back, 4 bases at V and 2 bases at J, with 11 bases in the middle. The CDR3 reads CASSALQLNTEAFF. For the CDR3, the DNA is TGTGCCAGCAGTGCCCTACAGTTAAACACTGAAGCTTTCTTT.

This clone showed up just a few times. This likely traces to a read error, being one base from a far larger clone. This sample also contains other DNA sequences that code for the same CDR3. Written as DNA, the CDR3 is TGTGCCAGCAGCCCTGGGACAGGAGGCCGCTACGAGCAGTACTTC. Residues: CASSPGTGGRYEQYF. V gene TRBV9 combines with J gene TRBJ2-7, with 8 bases that match TRBD1. There are 15 residues in the CDR3. The V gene end was trimmed by 4 bases and the J gene end by 3 bases; junction bases not matched to a gene: 9. Germline V gene sequence: CDR1 SGDLS, CDR2 YYNGEE.

This clone was seen ten or more times. Additional DNA sequences in this sample encode the identical CDR3. J is TRBJ1-2 and V is TRBV10-3; D is undetermined. CDR1 and CDR2 (germline): ENHRY, SYGVKD. V was shortened by 0 bases and J by 4 bases, with 9 bases between the two germline ends. CDR3 length: 14 amino acids. For the CDR3, the DNA is TGTGCCATCAGTGAGTCGGAGACTCGCTATGGCTACACCTTC. It specifies CAISESETRYGYTF.

This clone has at least ten counts. The same CDR3 can be traced to other DNA sequences in this sample. The chain is built from TRBV9 and TRBJ2-2, with D possibly matching TRBD2 (5 bases). Germline V gene data show CDR1 as SGDLS and CDR2 as YYNGEE. The ends were cut back, 0 bases at V and 1 base at J, with 7 bases in the middle. There are 15 residues in the CDR3. Here the CDR3 DNA reads TGTGCCAGCAGCGTAGTTGCGGGGAACACCGGGGAGCTGTTTTTT. Translated, it gives CASSVVAGNTGELFF.

The chain employs TRBV30 and TRBJ2-3; D remains unclear. Germline V lookup: CDR1 GTSNPN, CDR2 SVGIG (reference sequence). V was shortened by 4 bases and J by 8 bases, with 16 bases between the two germline ends. This CDR3 is 13 amino acids long. CDR3 amino acids: CAWIVGQVGTQYF. The CDR3 nucleotides are TGTGCCTGGATCGTCGGGCAGGTCGGTACGCAGTATTTT.

This clone came up many times. This clone may be a read error of a much larger clone one base away. Other nucleotide sequences from this sample produce the same CDR3. The chain uses TRBV10-1 and TRBJ2-7; weak D call: TRBD1 (5 bases). Trimming shortened V by 8 bases and J by 5 bases, and 10 bases separated the two germline ends. Germline V gene lookup returns CDR1 WNHNN and CDR2 SYGVQD (reference sequence). The CDR3 length is 11 residues. The CDR3 is CASQGSDEQYF. CDR3 coding DNA: TGCGCCAGCCAGGGAAGCGACGAGCAGTACTTC.

This clone was recorded at least ten times. CDR3 nucleotide sequence: TGTGCCAGCAGCTTAGGGGGTAGCGGGAGATCCGAGCAGTACTTC. Translating gives CASSLGGSGRSEQYF. The rearrangement links TRBV7-8 to TRBJ2-7, with 9 bases lining up with TRBD2. J lost 6 bases, V lost 1 base, and 7 bases had no gene match. The CDR3 loop spans 15 amino acids. Germline V gene lookup returns CDR1 SGHVS and CDR2 FQNEAQ.

This chain connects TRBV28 to TRBJ1-1; D not resolved. Trimming removed 1 base at V and 3 bases at J, with 6 bases between. The germline CDR1 and CDR2 sequences are MDHEN and SYDVKM. The CDR3 consists of 13 residues. CDR3 in amino acids: CASSLFRDTEAFF. The CDR3, as DNA: TGTGCCAGCAGTTTATTCCGGGACACTGAAGCTTTCTTT.